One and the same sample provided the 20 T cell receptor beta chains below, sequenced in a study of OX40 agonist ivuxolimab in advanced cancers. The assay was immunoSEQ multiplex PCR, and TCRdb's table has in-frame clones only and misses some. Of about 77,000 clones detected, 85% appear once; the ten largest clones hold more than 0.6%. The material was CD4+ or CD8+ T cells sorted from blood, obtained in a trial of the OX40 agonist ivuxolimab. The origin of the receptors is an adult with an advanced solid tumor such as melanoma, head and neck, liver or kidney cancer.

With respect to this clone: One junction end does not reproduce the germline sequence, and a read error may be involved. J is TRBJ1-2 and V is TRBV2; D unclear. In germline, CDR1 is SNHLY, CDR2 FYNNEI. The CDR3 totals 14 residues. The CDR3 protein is CASMLQLANYSYTF. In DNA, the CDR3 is TGTGCCAGCATGTTACAGTTAGCTAACTATAGCTACACCTTC. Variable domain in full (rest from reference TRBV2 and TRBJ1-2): EPEVTQTPSHQVTQMGQEVILRCVPISNHLYFYWYRQILGQKVEFLVSFYNNEISEKSEIFDDQFSVERPDGSNFTLKIRSTKLEDSAMYFCASMLQLANYSYTFGSGTRLTVV.

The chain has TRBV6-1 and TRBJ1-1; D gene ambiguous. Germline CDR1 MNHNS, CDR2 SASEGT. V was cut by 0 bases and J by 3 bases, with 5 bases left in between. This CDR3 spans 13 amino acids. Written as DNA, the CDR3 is TGTGCCAGCAGTGAAGCGCGTCACACTGAAGCTTTCTTT. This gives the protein CASSEARHTEAFF.

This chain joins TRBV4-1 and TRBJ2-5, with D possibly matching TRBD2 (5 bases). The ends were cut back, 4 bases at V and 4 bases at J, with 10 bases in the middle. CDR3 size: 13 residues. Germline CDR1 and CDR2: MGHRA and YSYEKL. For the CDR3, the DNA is TGCGCCAGCAGCCGACTATCTACAGAGACCCAGTACTTC. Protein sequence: CASSRLSTETQYF.

In DNA form, the CDR3 reads TGTGCCAGCAGCCGAAATGGGGGGTACGAGCAGTACTTC. This encodes CASSRNGGYEQYF. This rearrangement joins TRBV7-2 to TRBJ2-7; D perhaps matches TRBD2 (6 bases). Trimming removed 5 bases from V and 4 bases from J, with 12 bases in between. CDR1 and CDR2 (germline): SGHTA, FQGNSA. This CDR3 region has 13 residues.

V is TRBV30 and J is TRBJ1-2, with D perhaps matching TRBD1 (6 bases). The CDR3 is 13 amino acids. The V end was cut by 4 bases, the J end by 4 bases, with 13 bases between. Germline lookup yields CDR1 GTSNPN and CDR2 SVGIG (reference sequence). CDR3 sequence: CAWNPGGLYGYTF. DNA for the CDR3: TGTGCCTGGAACCCTGGGGGCCTCTATGGCTACACCTTC.

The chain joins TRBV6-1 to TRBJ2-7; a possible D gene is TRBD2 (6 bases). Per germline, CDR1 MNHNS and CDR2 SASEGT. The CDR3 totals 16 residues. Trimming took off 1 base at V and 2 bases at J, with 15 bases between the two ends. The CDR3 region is CASSEGRGRHTYEQYF. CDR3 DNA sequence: TGTGCCAGCAGTGAAGGAAGAGGGAGGCACACCTACGAGCAGTACTTC.

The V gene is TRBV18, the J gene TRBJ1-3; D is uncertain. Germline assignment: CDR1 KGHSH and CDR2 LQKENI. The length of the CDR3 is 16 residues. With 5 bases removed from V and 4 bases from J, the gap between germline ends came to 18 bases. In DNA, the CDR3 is TGTGCCAGCTCAACAAATCGAGTCCGGGGAGGAAACACCATATATTTT. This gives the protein CASSTNRVRGGNTIYF.

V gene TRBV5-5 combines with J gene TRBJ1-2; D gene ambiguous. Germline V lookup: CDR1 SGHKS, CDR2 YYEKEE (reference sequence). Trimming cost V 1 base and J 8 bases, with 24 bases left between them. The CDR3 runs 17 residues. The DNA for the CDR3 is TGTGCCAGCAGCTTGTCCCCGAATGGAGGGCGTTATGAAGGCTACACCTTC. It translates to CASSLSPNGGRYEGYTF.

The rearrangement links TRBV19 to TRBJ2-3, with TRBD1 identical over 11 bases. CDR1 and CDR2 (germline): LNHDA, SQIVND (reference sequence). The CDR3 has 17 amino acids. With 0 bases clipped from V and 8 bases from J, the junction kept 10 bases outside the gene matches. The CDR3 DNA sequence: TGTGCCAGTAGTATAGAGCTCCCGGGACAGGGGGAAGGTACGCAGTATTTT. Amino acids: CASSIELPGQGEGTQYF. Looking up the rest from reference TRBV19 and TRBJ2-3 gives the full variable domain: DGGITQSPKYLFRKEGQNVTLSCEQNLNHDAMYWYRQDPGQGLRLIYYSQIVNDFQKGDIAEGYSVSREKKESFPLTVTSAQKNPTAFYLCASSIELPGQGEGTQYFGPGTRLTVL.

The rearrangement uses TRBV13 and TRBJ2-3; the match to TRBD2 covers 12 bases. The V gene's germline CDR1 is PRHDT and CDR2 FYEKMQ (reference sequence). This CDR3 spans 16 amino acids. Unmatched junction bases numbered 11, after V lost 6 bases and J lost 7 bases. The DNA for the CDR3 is TGTGCCAGCAGTCCCCCCCCTAGCGGGGGGGCAAATACGCAGTATTTT. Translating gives CASSPPPSGGANTQYF.

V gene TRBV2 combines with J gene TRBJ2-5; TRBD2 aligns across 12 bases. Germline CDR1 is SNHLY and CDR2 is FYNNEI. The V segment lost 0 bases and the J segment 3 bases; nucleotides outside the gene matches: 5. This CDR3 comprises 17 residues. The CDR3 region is CASSEAWGLAGEETQYF. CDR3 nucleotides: TGTGCCAGCAGTGAAGCGTGGGGACTAGCGGGTGAAGAGACCCAGTACTTC.

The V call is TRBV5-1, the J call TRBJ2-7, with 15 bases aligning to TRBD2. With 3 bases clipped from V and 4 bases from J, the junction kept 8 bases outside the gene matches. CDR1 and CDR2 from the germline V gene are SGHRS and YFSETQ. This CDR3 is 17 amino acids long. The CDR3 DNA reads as TGCGCCAGCAGCTGGACTAGCGGGGGGGCAGGCTCTTACGAGCAGTACTTC. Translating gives CASSWTSGGAGSYEQYF.

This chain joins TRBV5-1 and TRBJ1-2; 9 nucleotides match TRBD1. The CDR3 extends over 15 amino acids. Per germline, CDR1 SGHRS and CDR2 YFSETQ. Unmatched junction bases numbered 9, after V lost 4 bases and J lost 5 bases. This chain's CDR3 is CASSQAGTGLYGYTF. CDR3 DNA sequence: TGCGCCAGCAGCCAGGCAGGGACAGGGCTGTATGGCTACACCTTC. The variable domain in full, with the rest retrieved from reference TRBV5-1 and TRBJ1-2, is KAGVTQTPRYLIKTRGQQVTLSCSPISGHRSVSWYQQTPGQGLQFLFEYFSETQRNKGNFPGRFSGRQFSNSRSEMNVSTLELGDSALYLCASSQAGTGLYGYTFGSGTRLTVV.

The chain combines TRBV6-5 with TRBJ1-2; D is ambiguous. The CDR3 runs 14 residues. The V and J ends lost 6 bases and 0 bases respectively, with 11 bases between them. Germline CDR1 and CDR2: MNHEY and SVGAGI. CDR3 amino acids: CASSQQIANYGYTF. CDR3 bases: TGTGCCAGCAGCCAGCAGATAGCTAACTATGGCTACACCTTC.

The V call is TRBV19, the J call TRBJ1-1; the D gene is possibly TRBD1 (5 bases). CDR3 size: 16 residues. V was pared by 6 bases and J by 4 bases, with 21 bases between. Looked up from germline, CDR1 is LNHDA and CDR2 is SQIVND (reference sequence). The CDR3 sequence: CASSLSPQGGGTEAFF. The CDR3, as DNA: TGTGCCAGTAGCCTAAGTCCCCAGGGTGGAGGCACTGAAGCTTTCTTT.

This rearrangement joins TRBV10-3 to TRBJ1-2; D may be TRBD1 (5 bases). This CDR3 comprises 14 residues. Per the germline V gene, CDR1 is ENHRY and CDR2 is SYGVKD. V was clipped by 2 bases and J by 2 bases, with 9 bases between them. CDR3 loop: CAISEPRDNYGYTF. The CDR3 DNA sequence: TGTGCCATCAGTGAGCCCCGGGACAACTATGGCTACACCTTC.

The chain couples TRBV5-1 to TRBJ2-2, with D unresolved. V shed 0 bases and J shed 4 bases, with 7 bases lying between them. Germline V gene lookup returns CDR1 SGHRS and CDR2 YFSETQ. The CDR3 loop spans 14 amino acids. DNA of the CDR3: TGCGCCAGCAGCTTGGATACGACCACCGGGGAGCTGTTTTTT. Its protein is CASSLDTTTGELFF.

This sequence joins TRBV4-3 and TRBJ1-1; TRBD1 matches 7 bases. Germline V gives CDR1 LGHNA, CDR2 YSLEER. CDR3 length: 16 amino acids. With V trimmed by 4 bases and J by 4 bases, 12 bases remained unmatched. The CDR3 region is CASSPQGGSYGTEAFF. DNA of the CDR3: TGCGCCAGCAGCCCCCAGGGGGGAAGCTATGGCACTGAAGCTTTCTTT.

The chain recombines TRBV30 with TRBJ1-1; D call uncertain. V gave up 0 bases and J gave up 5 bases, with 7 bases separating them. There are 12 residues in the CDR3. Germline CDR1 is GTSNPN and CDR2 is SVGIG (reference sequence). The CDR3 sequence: CAWSVALTEAFF. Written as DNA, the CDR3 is TGTGCCTGGAGTGTAGCTCTAACTGAAGCTTTCTTT.

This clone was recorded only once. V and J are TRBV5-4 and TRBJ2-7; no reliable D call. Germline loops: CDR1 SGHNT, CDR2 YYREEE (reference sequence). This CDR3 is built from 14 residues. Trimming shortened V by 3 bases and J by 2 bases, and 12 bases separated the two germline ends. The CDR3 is CASSSKEQAYEQYF. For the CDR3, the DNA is TGTGCCAGCAGCTCAAAAGAACAAGCCTACGAGCAGTACTTC.